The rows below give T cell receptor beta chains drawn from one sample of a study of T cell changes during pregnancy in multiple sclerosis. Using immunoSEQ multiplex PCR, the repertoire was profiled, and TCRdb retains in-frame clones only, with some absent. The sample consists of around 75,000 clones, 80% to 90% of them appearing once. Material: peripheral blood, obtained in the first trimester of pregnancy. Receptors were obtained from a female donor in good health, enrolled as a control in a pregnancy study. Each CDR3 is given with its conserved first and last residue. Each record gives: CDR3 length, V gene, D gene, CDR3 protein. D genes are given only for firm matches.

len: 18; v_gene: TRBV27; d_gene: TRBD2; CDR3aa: CASSFLTSGRTSSYEQYF
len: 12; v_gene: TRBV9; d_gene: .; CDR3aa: CASSADRDTQYF
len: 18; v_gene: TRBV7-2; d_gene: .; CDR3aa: CASSSGNRAGGPQETQYF
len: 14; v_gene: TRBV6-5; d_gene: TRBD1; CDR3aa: CASSPRTGLYEQYF
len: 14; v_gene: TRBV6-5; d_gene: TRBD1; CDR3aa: CASKIDRGNTEAFF
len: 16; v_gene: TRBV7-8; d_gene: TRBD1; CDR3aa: CASSSPGTGRDYGYTF
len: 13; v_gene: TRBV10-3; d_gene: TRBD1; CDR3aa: CAITRDSYYGYTF
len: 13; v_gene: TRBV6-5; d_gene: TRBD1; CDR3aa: CASSWGQTYEQYF
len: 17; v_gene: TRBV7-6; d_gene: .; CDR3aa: CASSSPLQAATNEKLFF
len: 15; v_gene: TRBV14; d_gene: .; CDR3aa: CASSQAQGWNTEAFF
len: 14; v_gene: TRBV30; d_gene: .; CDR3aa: CAWSRARGSYEQYF
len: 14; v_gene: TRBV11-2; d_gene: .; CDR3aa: CASSRGQVGTEAFF
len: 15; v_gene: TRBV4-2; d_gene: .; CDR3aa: CASSQDHGRSEKLFF
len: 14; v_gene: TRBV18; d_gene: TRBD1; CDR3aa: CASSPGQGFDGYTF
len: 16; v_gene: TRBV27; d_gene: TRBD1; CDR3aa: CASSPDRGFGNQPQHF
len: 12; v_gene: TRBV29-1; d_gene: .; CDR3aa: CSGRQENTEAFF
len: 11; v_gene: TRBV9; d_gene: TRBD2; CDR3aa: CASGGGSEQFF
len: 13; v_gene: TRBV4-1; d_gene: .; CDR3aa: CASSQEWHEKLFF
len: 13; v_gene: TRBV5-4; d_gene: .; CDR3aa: CASSLGVAETQYF
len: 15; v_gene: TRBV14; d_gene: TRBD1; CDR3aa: CASSQDWGQVHGYTF
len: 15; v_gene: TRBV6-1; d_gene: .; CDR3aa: CASSERGSSNYGYTF
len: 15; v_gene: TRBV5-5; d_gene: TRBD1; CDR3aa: CASSLDTGAGNTIYF
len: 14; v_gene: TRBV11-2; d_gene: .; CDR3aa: CASSPTPDGSEQYF
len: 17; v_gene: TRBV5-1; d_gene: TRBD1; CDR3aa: CASSPDRGLSSYNEQFF
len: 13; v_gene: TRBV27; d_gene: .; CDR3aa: CASSSPGGTEAFF
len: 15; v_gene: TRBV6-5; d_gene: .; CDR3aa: CASSQDWHSGNTIYF
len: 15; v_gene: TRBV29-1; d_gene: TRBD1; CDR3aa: CSVRDRQTGANVLTF
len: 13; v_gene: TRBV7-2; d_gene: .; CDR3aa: CASSFTRNQPQHF
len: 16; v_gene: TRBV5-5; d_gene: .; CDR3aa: CASSLSRGSSGYEQYF
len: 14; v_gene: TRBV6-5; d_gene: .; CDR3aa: CASSYTRGSSPLHF
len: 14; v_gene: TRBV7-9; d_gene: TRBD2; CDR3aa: CASSDSGTANEQFF
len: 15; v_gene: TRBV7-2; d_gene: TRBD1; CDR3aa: CASSSGQGANEKLFF
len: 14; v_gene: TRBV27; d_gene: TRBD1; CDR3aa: CASSPRQGYNEQFF
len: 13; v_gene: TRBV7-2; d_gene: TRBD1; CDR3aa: CASSVDRGEKLFF
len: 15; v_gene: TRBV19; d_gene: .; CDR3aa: CASSIGRTPNTEAFF
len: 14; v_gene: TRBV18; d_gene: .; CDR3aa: CASSPGGADTEAFF
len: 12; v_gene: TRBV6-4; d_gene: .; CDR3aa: CASSDSMDTQYF
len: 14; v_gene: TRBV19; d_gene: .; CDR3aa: CASSGTAGQETQYF
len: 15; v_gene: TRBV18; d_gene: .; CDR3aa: CASSPSGQTRQPQHF
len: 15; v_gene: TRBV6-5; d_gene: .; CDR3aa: CASSLETADNSPLHF
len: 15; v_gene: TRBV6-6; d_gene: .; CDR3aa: CASSYLDMGNTEAFF
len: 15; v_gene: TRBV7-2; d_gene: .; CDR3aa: CASSLAGRDRETQYF
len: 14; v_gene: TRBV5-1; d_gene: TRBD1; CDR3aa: CASSFGDSQETQYF
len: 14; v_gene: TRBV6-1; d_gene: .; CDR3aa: CASSAQAGHQPQHF
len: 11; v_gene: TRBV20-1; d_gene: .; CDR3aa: CSALAAGRLAF
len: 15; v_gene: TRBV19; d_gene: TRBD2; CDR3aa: CASSPRTSDTGELFF
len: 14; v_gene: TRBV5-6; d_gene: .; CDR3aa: CASSLLISTDTQYF
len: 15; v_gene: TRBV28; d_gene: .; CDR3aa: CASSQLRWREETQYF
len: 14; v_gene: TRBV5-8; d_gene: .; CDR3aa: CASSPRHFQETQYF
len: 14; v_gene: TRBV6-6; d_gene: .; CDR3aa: CASTVASRKNIQYF
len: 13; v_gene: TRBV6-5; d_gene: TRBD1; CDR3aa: CASSRDRVDGYTF
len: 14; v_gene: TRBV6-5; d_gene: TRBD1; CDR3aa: CASRGQGVYYGYTF
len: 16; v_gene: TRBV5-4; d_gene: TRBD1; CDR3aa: CASRLARGQGNSPLHF
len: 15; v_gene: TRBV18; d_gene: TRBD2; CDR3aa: CASSDDLAGHNEQFF
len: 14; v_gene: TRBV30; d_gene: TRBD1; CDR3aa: CAWSSGQGNQPQHF
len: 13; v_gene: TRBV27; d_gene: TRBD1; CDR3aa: CASSLTGNYGYTF